This paragraph covers one T cell receptor beta chain sequence. This sample is drawn from a study of blood T cell repertoires in COVID-19. Study-level background: Spain, Italy and the United States supplied samples that represented acute and convalescent COVID-19. Sample material is recorded as cDNA or gDNA derived from T cells, B-cell-depleted T cells, or PBMCs.

The authors' processing: How many nucleated cells were present was estimated from reference gene primer amplification. Assay used: immunoSEQ multiplex PCR; TCRdb lists only in-frame clones, some missing. V and J calls and clone size are as listed in that table; D and trimming were resolved from the DNA. Among some 100,000 clones listed, approximately 90% were seen once. V gave up 5 bases and J gave up 3 bases, with 11 bases separating them. CDR3 length: 13 residues. CDR1 and CDR2 from the germline V gene are SGHAT and FQNNGV. The V gene is TRBV11-2, the J gene TRBJ2-7; D is perhaps TRBD1 (5 bases). The sample consisted of peripheral blood. This sequence was found in a man aged 50 or older with acute or convalescent COVID-19. The CDR3 is CASSLTDRYEQYF. CDR3 bases: TGTGCCAGCAGCCTGACAGACCGCTACGAGCAGTACTTC.